What follows is one TCR beta chain and its context. This record belongs to a study of preoperative IRX-2 immunotherapy in early breast cancer. The protocol was immunoSEQ multiplex PCR, while the TCRdb copy is restricted to in-frame clones and leaves out a portion. This repertoire shows about 25,000 clones, 85% to 95% found once; its top ten account for under 20%. Germline CDR1 is LGHNT and CDR2 is FRNRAP. The CDR3 is 14 amino acids. Trimming left V 0 bases short and J 2 bases short, with 6 bases between. The treatment was: preoperative locoregional IRX-2 cytokine immunotherapy. Samples came from a phase Ib trial of preoperative locoregional IRX-2 cytokine immunotherapy.

V and J are TRBV12-5 and TRBJ2-3; D ambiguous. This receptor was obtained from a human donor with breast cancer. The material sequenced was tumor tissue, taken after IRX-2 immunotherapy. The CDR3 nucleotides are TGTGCTAGTGGTTTGGTGCCTTACACAGATACGCAGTATTTT. It yields the protein CASGLVPYTDTQYF. Full variable domain (remainder filled in from reference TRBV12-5 and TRBJ2-3): DARVTQTPRHKVTEMGQEVTMRCQPILGHNTVFWYRQTMMQGLELLAYFRNRAPLDDSGMPKDRFSAEMPDATLATLKIQPSEPRDSAVYFCASGLVPYTDTQYFGPGTRLTVL.